One and the same sample provided the 27 T cell receptor beta chains below, sequenced in a study of T cell responses to AZD1222 COVID-19 vaccine. Assay used: immunoSEQ multiplex PCR; TCRdb lists only in-frame clones, some missing. The profile shows roughly 180,000 clones, roughly nine tenths of them singletons. The sequencing here drew on peripheral blood, taken 28 days after the second AZD1222 dose. These receptor sequences come from an adult who received the AZD1222 COVID-19 vaccine.

The chain is built from TRBV18 and TRBJ2-1, with 15 bases lining up with TRBD2. The CDR3 has 16 amino acids. After removal of 2 bases from V and 5 bases from J, the junction contained 1 base not matched to a gene. CDR1 KGHSH and CDR2 LQKENI come from the germline V gene. As DNA, the CDR3 is TGTGCCAGCTCACCAGGACTAGCGGGGGGGGACAATGAGCAGTTCTTC. The encoded protein is CASSPGLAGGDNEQFF.

The rearrangement links TRBV5-1 to TRBJ2-3, with D uncertain. Trimming pared 0 bases from V and 3 bases from J, leaving 11 bases between. The germline gives CDR1 SGHRS, CDR2 YFSETQ. The CDR3 is 15 residues long. CDR3 region: CASSLGAGTTDTQYF. DNA of the CDR3: TGCGCCAGCAGCTTGGGGGCAGGTACTACAGATACGCAGTATTTT.

The chain's CDR3 is CASSLGYDGGIQYF. CDR3 DNA sequence: TGCGCCAGCAGCTTAGGGTACGACGGGGGCATTCAGTACTTC. This sequence joins TRBV5-1 and TRBJ2-4; a weak D match, TRBD2 (6 bases). Germline V lookup: CDR1 SGHRS, CDR2 YFSETQ. With 2 bases removed from V and 9 bases from J, the gap between germline ends came to 15 bases. The CDR3 length is 14 residues.

Comments on this clone: Other DNA sequences from this sample encode an identical CDR3 as well. The J gene is TRBJ1-6, the V gene TRBV5-1, with 9 bases aligning to TRBD1. CDR3 length: 14 residues. V shed 2 bases, J shed 7 bases, and the junction held 1 base outside the gene matches. Germline loops: CDR1 SGHRS, CDR2 YFSETQ. The CDR3 bases are TGCGCCAGCAGCTTCGGACAGGGGAATTCACCCCTCCACTTT. Protein sequence: CASSFGQGNSPLHF.

The rearrangement joins TRBV5-1 to TRBJ1-2; possible D gene TRBD1, 6 bases. CDR3 size: 14 residues. Germline V CDR1 and CDR2: SGHRS, YFSETQ. Trimming shortened V by 4 bases and J by 3 bases, and 13 bases separated the two germline ends. CDR3 amino acids: CASSGGQDYYGYTF. The CDR3 DNA reads TGCGCCAGCAGCGGGGGACAAGATTACTATGGCTACACCTTC. Full variable domain (outside the CDR3, taken from reference TRBV5-1 and TRBJ1-2): KAGVTQTPRYLIKTRGQQVTLSCSPISGHRSVSWYQQTPGQGLQFLFEYFSETQRNKGNFPGRFSGRQFSNSRSEMNVSTLELGDSALYLCASSGGQDYYGYTFGSGTRLTVV.

The V gene is TRBV6-5, the J gene TRBJ2-7; 9 nucleotides agree with TRBD1. The germline CDR1 and CDR2 sequences are MNHEY and SVGAGI. CDR3 size: 15 residues. The junction had 10 bases not matched to a gene; V was cut back by 6 bases and J by 4 bases. CDR3 sequence reads: CASSDPGQGKYEQYF. CDR3 DNA sequence: TGTGCCAGCAGCGACCCGGGACAGGGCAAATACGAGCAGTACTTC.

V gene TRBV10-3 combines with J gene TRBJ1-1; D is possibly TRBD1 (5 bases). The CDR3 contains 15 residues. V lost 3 bases and J 1 base, leaving 12 bases between the germline ends. The germline CDR1 and CDR2 sequences are ENHRY and SYGVKD. The CDR3 DNA follows: TGTGCCATCAGTGAAGGGGAGAGGGCGAACACTGAAGCTTTCTTT. Residues: CAISEGERANTEAFF.

The V and J genes are TRBV7-9 and TRBJ2-3; D uncertain. Trimming stripped 5 bases from V and 9 bases from J, with 18 bases between. This CDR3 contains 14 residues. CDR1 is SEHNR and CDR2 is FQNEAQ in the germline V gene (reference sequence). CDR3 DNA: TGTGCCAGCAGCCTAACCGGGTCTCCGGCCACGCAGTATTTT. Protein sequence: CASSLTGSPATQYF. The entire variable domain, with the rest obtained from reference TRBV7-9 and TRBJ2-3, is as follows: DTGVSQNPRHKITKRGQNVTFRCDPISEHNRLYWYRQTLGQGPEFLTYFQNEAQLEKSRLLSDRFSAERPKGSFSTLEIQRTEQGDSAMYLCASSLTGSPATQYFGPGTRLTVL.

The rearrangement joins TRBV5-1 to TRBJ1-3; no reliable D call. V lost 0 bases and J lost 8, with 9 bases in between. The germline V gene has CDR1 SGHRS and CDR2 YFSETQ. The CDR3 totals 13 residues. The CDR3 reads CASSLVGADTIYF. Here the CDR3 DNA reads TGCGCCAGCAGCTTGGTGGGCGCGGACACCATATATTTT.

The gene calls are TRBV19 and TRBJ2-1, with 8 bases identical to TRBD2. Germline V gene lookup returns CDR1 LNHDA and CDR2 SQIVND (reference sequence). The CDR3 totals 15 residues. V gave up 5 bases and J gave up 3 bases; unmatched junction bases: 6. CDR3 bases: TGTGCCAGTAGTGGGAGTAGCGGGATCTACAATGAGCAGTTCTTC. Its protein product is CASSGSSGIYNEQFF.

The rearrangement links TRBV6-6 to TRBJ1-6, with 7 bases lining up with TRBD1. V shed 5 bases, J shed 8 bases, and the junction held 3 bases outside the gene matches. The germline V gene encodes CDR1 MNHNY and CDR2 SVGAGI (reference sequence). This CDR3 contains 13 residues. CDR3 protein: CASSQTGDSPLHF. CDR3 nucleotides: TGTGCCAGCAGTCAAACAGGGGATTCACCCCTCCACTTT.

The chain combines TRBV18 with TRBJ2-5; D may be TRBD1 (5 bases). Trimming left V 1 base short and J 1 base short, with 7 bases between. The length of the CDR3 is 14 residues. Germline V gives CDR1 KGHSH, CDR2 LQKENI. CDR3 region: CASSPRGIQETQYF. CDR3 in DNA: TGTGCCAGCTCACCACGGGGCATCCAAGAGACCCAGTACTTC.

Note on this clone: Since a much larger clone is just one base distant, this may be a read error. This sample also contains other DNA sequences that code for the same CDR3. J is TRBJ2-6 and V is TRBV6-5; 9 bases align to TRBD1. CDR1 is MNHEY and CDR2 is SVGAGI in the germline V gene. The J segment lost 1 base and the V segment lost 6 bases, leaving 1 base of the junction unmatched. The length of the CDR3 is 15 residues. The CDR3 reads CASRTGGSGANVLTF. The CDR3 nucleotides are TGTGCCAGCAGGACAGGGGGATCTGGGGCCAACGTCCTGACTTTC.

This clone has a single count. V and J are TRBV3-1 (or the pseudogene TRBV3-2) and TRBJ2-6; D uncertain. This CDR3 comprises 15 residues. The V gene's germline CDR1 is LGHDT and CDR2 YNNKEL (reference sequence). Trimming stripped 4 bases from V and 0 bases from J, with 7 bases between. The CDR3 spells CASSPTVSGANVLTF. The CDR3 bases are TGTGCCAGCAGCCCTACAGTCTCTGGGGCCAACGTCCTGACTTTC.

The CDR3 loop is CASSLGPSFFNYGYTF. The CDR3 DNA reads as TGTGCCAGCAGCTTGGGCCCTTCATTTTTTAACTATGGCTACACCTTC. The chain carries TRBV5-5 and TRBJ1-2; unclear D gene. Germline V CDR1 and CDR2: SGHKS, YYEKEE (reference sequence). Between the trimmed V and J ends, which lost 0 bases and 1 base, there was a span of 13 bases. This CDR3 has 16 residues. The full variable domain, rest sourced from reference TRBV5-5 and TRBJ1-2, is DAGVTQSPTHLIKTRGQQVTLRCSPISGHKSVSWYQQVLGQGPQFIFQYYEKEERGRGNFPDRFSARQFPNYSSELNVNALLLGDSALYLCASSLGPSFFNYGYTFGSGTRLTVV.

The V and J genes are TRBV9 and TRBJ2-3; 14 bases fit TRBD2. Germline V lookup: CDR1 SGDLS, CDR2 YYNGEE. V trimming: 4 bases; J trimming: 5 bases; junction bases outside the gene matches: 6. The CDR3 is 16 residues long. CDR3 DNA: TGTGCCAGCAGCCGACTAGCGGGGGGGCAGGGAGATACGCAGTATTTT. Translated, it gives CASSRLAGGQGDTQYF.

This chain joins TRBV6-5 and TRBJ2-3; 7 bases align to TRBD2. CDR1 and CDR2 from the germline V gene are MNHEY and SVGAGI. V was pared by 8 bases and J by 1 base, with 6 bases of the junction left unmatched. This CDR3 contains 14 residues. The DNA for the CDR3 is TGTGCCAGCGATGGGGGAGGGGGCACAGATACGCAGTATTTT. It specifies CASDGGGGTDTQYF.

This clone occurred a few times. This chain links TRBV4-1 with TRBJ2-2; no reliable D call. Germline V CDR1 and CDR2: MGHRA, YSYEKL. This CDR3 contains 13 residues. Trimming left V 2 bases short and J 2 bases short, with 3 bases between. CDR3 sequence (DNA): TGCGCCAGCAGCCAAATAAACACCGGGGAGCTGTTTTTT. Protein product: CASSQINTGELFF.

The rearrangement links TRBV7-2 to TRBJ1-2; TRBD1 might be the D (6 bases). The CDR3 totals 13 residues. Germline V gene sequence: CDR1 SGHTA, CDR2 FQGNSA. V shed 8 bases and J shed 2 bases, with 12 bases lying between them. The CDR3 sequence is CASRRGPNYGYTF. In DNA, the CDR3 is TGTGCCAGCCGCCGGGGGCCGAACTATGGCTACACCTTC.

This clone was found a few times. The chain carries TRBV3-1 (or the pseudogene TRBV3-2) and TRBJ2-7; D is uncertain. The germline V gene has CDR1 LGHDT and CDR2 YNNKEL (reference sequence). The CDR3 runs to 13 residues. Between the trimmed V and J ends, which lost 0 bases and 6 bases, there was a span of 9 bases. The CDR3 region is CASSQDRIGEQYF. The CDR3, as DNA: TGTGCCAGCAGCCAAGATCGGATCGGCGAGCAGTACTTC.

This clone came up once. The chain links TRBV10-2 to TRBJ1-4; a possible D gene is TRBD1 (5 bases). V was shortened by 6 bases and J by 6 bases, with 14 bases between the two germline ends. The CDR3 runs to 14 residues. Germline-derived CDR1 and CDR2 are WSHSY and SAAADI. The CDR3 region is CASRLGREDEKLFF. CDR3 nucleotides: TGCGCCAGCAGGTTAGGCAGGGAGGATGAAAAACTGTTTTTT.

This clone came up many times. The rearrangement uses TRBV12-2 and TRBJ1-1. TRBV12-2 is listed as a pseudogene. The length of the CDR3 is 16 residues. DNA of the CDR3: TGTGCAAGTCGCTTAGAATACGGGGGTCAGGACACTGAAGCTTTCTTT. The encoded protein is CASRLEYGGQDTEAFF.

This clone is a singleton in its sample. V gene TRBV19 combines with J gene TRBJ1-5; D is ambiguous. The V gene lost 6 bases and the J gene lost 9 bases, with 21 bases spanning the gap. This CDR3 contains 15 residues. CDR1 LNHDA and CDR2 SQIVND come from the germline V gene (reference sequence). The CDR3 loop is CASRLGTPFKGPQHF. The CDR3 DNA reads as TGTGCCAGTAGACTCGGAACGCCGTTCAAGGGGCCCCAGCATTTT.

The chain has TRBV7-2 and TRBJ2-7, with 8 nucleotides matching TRBD1. There are 14 residues in the CDR3. V was clipped by 3 bases and J by 3 bases; unmatched bases: 4. Germline CDR1 and CDR2: SGHTA and FQGNSA. The DNA for the CDR3 is TGTGCCAGCAGCTTCAGGGGGCAATACTACGAGCAGTACTTC. This codes for CASSFRGQYYEQYF.

V is TRBV6-5 and J is TRBJ1-1; unclear D gene. This CDR3 is 13 amino acids long. From germline, CDR1 is MNHEY and CDR2 SVGAGI. Trimming took 6 bases from V and 5 from J, leaving 13 bases between them. The CDR3 DNA reads TGTGCCAGCAGCCGCCCCCAGGTAACTGAAGCTTTCTTT. Protein sequence: CASSRPQVTEAFF.

This sequence joins TRBV4-3 and TRBJ2-2, with unresolved D. The CDR3 contains 14 residues. V shed 0 bases and J shed 5 bases, with 7 bases lying between them. Germline loops: CDR1 LGHNA, CDR2 YSLEER. DNA for the CDR3: TGCGCCAGCAGCCAAGATCACCGAACCGGGGAGCTGTTTTTT. Its protein product is CASSQDHRTGELFF.

The chain couples TRBV27 to TRBJ2-7; 9 nucleotides match TRBD1. With 0 bases clipped from V and 1 base from J, the junction kept 1 base outside the gene matches. The V gene's germline CDR1 is MNHEY and CDR2 SMNVEV (reference sequence). There are 15 residues in the CDR3. CDR3 protein: CASSLSGQGSYEQYF. Here the CDR3 DNA reads TGTGCCAGCAGTTTATCTGGACAGGGGTCCTACGAGCAGTACTTC.